The next 26 T cell receptor beta chains were all read from a single sample in a study of cytomegalovirus exposure and HLA in healthy donors (TCRdb year 2017). Library preparation was by the immunoSEQ multiplex PCR assay. The multiplex PCR relied on a mix of 60 forward primers for TCR Vbeta segments and 13 reverse primers for TCR Jbeta segments. This is the immuneACCESS table as TCRdb keeps it, with only in-frame sequences that have V and J called. A part of the clones is gone; compared with another copy, unresolved V genes explain less than half, and the rest is unexplained. The table for this sample lists fewer than 150,000 clones; roughly 80% of them were counted only once. Together, the top ten hold approximately 5.1% of the sample. Sequenced sample: PBMCs. Receptor source: a male donor in good health and CMV-seronegative.

This clone was picked up a small number of times. The chain combines TRBV7-8 with TRBJ1-1; the D is unclear. V was clipped by 6 bases and J by 11 bases, with 19 bases between them. The CDR3 extends over 13 amino acids. Germline V gives CDR1 SGHVS, CDR2 FQNEAQ. The CDR3 sequence: CASSQEVRSEAFF. CDR3 sequence (DNA): TGTGCCAGCAGTCAAGAGGTCCGGTCGGAGGCTTTCTTT.

The gene calls are TRBV7-2 and TRBJ1-2; 8 bases are a match to TRBD1. V shed 5 bases and J 8 bases; nucleotides not matched to a gene: 13. Germline-derived CDR1 and CDR2 are SGHTA and FQGNSA. This CDR3 is built from 15 residues. CDR3 sequence reads: CASSAHAGQAWGYTF. The CDR3 DNA follows: TGTGCCAGCAGCGCCCACGCGGGACAGGCTTGGGGCTACACCTTC.

CDR3 loop: CATSRDDQATEAFF. The DNA of the CDR3 is TGTGCCACCAGCAGAGATGATCAGGCCACTGAAGCTTTCTTT. This sequence joins TRBV15 and TRBJ1-1; D remains unclear. The CDR3 totals 14 residues. Germline V gene data show CDR1 as LNHNV and CDR2 as YYDKDF (reference sequence). Trimming cost V 0 bases and J 4 bases, with 9 bases left between them.

The V and J genes are TRBV30 and TRBJ1-2, with 7 bases aligning to TRBD1. The CDR3 is 13 residues long. Germline V CDR1 and CDR2: GTSNPN, SVGIG (reference sequence). V was pared by 3 bases and J by 10 bases, with 11 bases of the junction left unmatched. CDR3 sequence reads: CAWSPNRGSDYTF. The DNA for the CDR3 is TGTGCCTGGAGCCCCAACAGGGGAAGCGACTACACCTTC.

Concerning this clone: The junction and the germline gene differ at one end; a read error may be behind it. The chain is built from TRBV15 and TRBJ1-1; 7 positions agree with TRBD1. Germline CDR1 is LNHNV and CDR2 is YYDKDF (reference sequence). The CDR3 extends over 15 amino acids. The CDR3, as DNA: TGTGTCACCAGCAGAGTAGGAGGGGGCGAATACCGAGGTTTCTTT. Protein product: CVTSRVGGGEYRGFF.

This clone was observed once. This chain joins TRBV18 and TRBJ1-1, with TRBD1 identical over 7 bases. The CDR3 contains 14 residues. V lost 4 bases to trimming and J lost 4 bases; unmatched junction nucleotides: 6. From germline, CDR1 is KGHSH and CDR2 LQKENI. CDR3 amino acids: CASSLYRGVTEAFF. The DNA for the CDR3 is TGTGCCAGCTCACTTTACAGGGGCGTCACTGAAGCTTTCTTT.

This chain connects TRBV27 to TRBJ2-1, with 8 bases fitting TRBD1. Germline-derived CDR1 and CDR2 are MNHEY and SMNVEV (reference sequence). V lost 5 bases to trimming and J lost 9 bases; unmatched junction nucleotides: 6. The CDR3 has 13 amino acids. The CDR3 loop is CASSTRQGSEQFF. The CDR3 DNA sequence: TGTGCCAGCAGTACCCGACAGGGGAGTGAGCAGTTCTTC.

V gene TRBV11-2 combines with J gene TRBJ1-6, with TRBD1 identical over 8 bases. Losses at the gene ends were 5 bases for V and 7 bases for J; bases not matched to a gene: 4. The CDR3 consists of 14 residues. CDR1 and CDR2 (germline): SGHAT, FQNNGV. CDR3 sequence reads: CASSPRQGNSPLHF. The CDR3 DNA reads TGTGCCAGCAGCCCCAGACAGGGGAATTCACCCCTCCACTTT.

The V and J genes are TRBV7-2 and TRBJ2-5; 9 nucleotides match TRBD2. In germline, CDR1 is SGHTA, CDR2 FQGNSA. This CDR3 has 13 residues. V shed 6 bases, J shed 5 bases, and the junction held 4 bases outside the gene matches. CDR3 protein: CASSLSGGETQYF. The CDR3 DNA is TGTGCCAGCAGTTTAAGCGGGGGGGAGACCCAGTACTTC.

This clone was picked up a small number of times. An end of the junction does not agree with germline; a read error may underlie this. V and J are TRBV7-9 and TRBJ1-2; D perhaps matches TRBD1 (6 bases). The CDR3 contains 13 residues. CDR1 is SEHNR, CDR2 FQNEAQ, per germline (reference sequence). The CDR3 sequence is CSSDPGGAHGYTF. CDR3 DNA sequence: TGTTCCAGCGACCCGGGGGGGGCCCATGGCTACACCTTC.

This chain links TRBV28 with TRBJ1-2; possibly TRBD1 for D (5 bases). The germline gives CDR1 MDHEN, CDR2 SYDVKM. Between the trimmed V and J ends, which lost 4 bases and 8 bases, there was a span of 20 bases. The CDR3 is 15 residues long. CDR3 region: CASSSITVSKGGYTF. The CDR3 coding sequence is TGTGCCAGCAGTTCTATTACCGTCTCAAAGGGGGGCTACACCTTC.

This clone occurred a few times. J is TRBJ1-1 and V is TRBV4-3; tentatively, D is TRBD1 (5 bases). CDR1 is LGHNA, CDR2 YSLEER, per germline. Trimming removed 0 bases from V and 3 bases from J, with 8 bases in between. CDR3 length equals 14 residues. The CDR3 region has the DNA TGCGCCAGCAGCCAAGATAGGGGTTACACTGAAGCTTTCTTT. This encodes CASSQDRGYTEAFF.

This clone was found once. The chain is built from TRBV5-1 and TRBJ2-3; possible D gene TRBD2, 5 bases. Germline V lookup: CDR1 SGHRS, CDR2 YFSETQ. V lost 4 bases to trimming and J lost 8 bases, with 11 bases between them. This CDR3 has 12 amino acids. CDR3 sequence: CASSEGSGTQYF. The CDR3 nucleotides read TGCGCCAGCAGCGAGGGTAGTGGTACGCAGTATTTT.

The chain uses TRBV7-8 and TRBJ1-6; no clear D gene. The CDR3 is 14 amino acids. Deletions cut 1 base from V and 12 bases from J, with 13 bases between. The germline V gene encodes CDR1 SGHVS and CDR2 FQNEAQ. CDR3 sequence reads: CASSLDPLSGPLHF. CDR3 DNA sequence: TGTGCCAGCAGCTTAGACCCCCTATCCGGACCCCTCCACTTT.

The V gene is TRBV5-6, the J gene TRBJ1-4; 9 nucleotides line up with TRBD1. The CDR3 covers 15 residues. Germline V lookup: CDR1 SGHDT, CDR2 YYEEEE. With V trimmed by 3 bases and J by 7 bases, 7 bases remained unmatched. CDR3 coding DNA: TGTGCCAGCAGCTCGGACAGGGGAAGGGGTGAAAAACTGTTTTTT. This sequence encodes CASSSDRGRGEKLFF.

The chain carries TRBV11-2 and TRBJ1-6; 9 bases are a match to TRBD1. CDR1 SGHAT and CDR2 FQNNGV come from the germline V gene. The CDR3 runs 15 residues. The V segment lost 8 bases and the J segment 8 bases; nucleotides outside the gene matches: 10. CDR3 coding DNA: TGTGCCAGCGCTTTCACAGGGGGCTGGGATTCACCCCTCCACTTT. Its protein is CASAFTGGWDSPLHF. The variable domain in full, completed from reference TRBV11-2 and TRBJ1-6, reads EAGVAQSPRYKIIEKRQSVAFWCNPISGHATLYWYQQILGQGPKLLIQFQNNGVVDDSQLPKDRFSAERLKGVDSTLKIQPAKLEDSAVYLCASAFTGGWDSPLHFGNGTRLTVT.

This clone occurred a few times. The V call is TRBV7-2, the J call TRBJ1-5, with TRBD1 matching 9 bases. Trimming removed 5 bases from V and 7 bases from J; junction bases left unmatched: 9. In germline, CDR1 is SGHTA, CDR2 FQGNSA. CDR3 length: 15 amino acids. CDR3 coding DNA: TGTGCCAGCAGCCCACGGACAGGGGTGGGGCAGCCCCAGCATTTT. It codes for CASSPRTGVGQPQHF.

The genes are TRBV5-6 and TRBJ1-3; 8 nucleotides match TRBD1. V lost 4 bases to trimming and J lost 2 bases; unmatched junction nucleotides: 2. This CDR3 contains 14 residues. Germline V CDR1 and CDR2: SGHDT, YYEEEE. The CDR3 DNA is TGTGCCAGCAGCGCACAGGGGGCTGGAAACACCATATATTTT. This encodes CASSAQGAGNTIYF.

This clone was recorded only once. The chain joins TRBV4-3 to TRBJ1-2; D ambiguous. CDR1 LGHNA and CDR2 YSLEER come from the germline V gene. V was trimmed by 1 base and J by 4 bases, leaving 13 bases between them. The CDR3 loop spans 15 amino acids. CDR3 DNA: TGCGCCAGCAGCCAAGGAGAGCATGGGCTCTATGGCTACACCTTC. Protein sequence: CASSQGEHGLYGYTF.

The J gene is TRBJ2-7, the V gene TRBV10-2; D might be TRBD1 (5 bases). There are 13 residues in the CDR3. V lost 8 bases and J 1 base, leaving 12 bases between the germline ends. From germline, CDR1 is WSHSY and CDR2 SAAADI. The CDR3, as DNA: TGCGCCAGCGGGCCGCCAGGGTCCTACGAGCAGTACTTC. Residues: CASGPPGSYEQYF.

V usage is TRBV28 and J usage is TRBJ1-6; D is perhaps TRBD1 (6 bases). The CDR3 totals 14 residues. V lost 3 bases to trimming and J lost 8 bases, with 11 bases between them. Germline assignment: CDR1 MDHEN and CDR2 SYDVKM. The CDR3 nucleotides read TGTGCCAGCAGTTTGGGCAGGGGAGATTCACCCCTCCACTTT. Its translation is CASSLGRGDSPLHF.

The V and J genes are TRBV19 and TRBJ2-3; tentatively, D is TRBD1 (6 bases). V dropped 3 bases and J dropped 0 bases, with 13 bases sitting between them. This CDR3 is built from 16 residues. Germline CDR1 is LNHDA and CDR2 is SQIVND (reference sequence). CDR3 DNA sequence: TGTGCCAGTAGTATTCGGGTAGGGGGAAGCACAGATACGCAGTATTTT. This sequence encodes CASSIRVGGSTDTQYF.

The J gene is TRBJ1-1, the V gene TRBV19; TRBD1 agrees at 9 bases. The CDR3 consists of 15 residues. Germline values: CDR1 LNHDA, CDR2 SQIVND (reference sequence). With V trimmed by 5 bases and J by 2 bases, 6 bases remained unmatched. CDR3 amino acids: CASSPMDRGNTEAFF. In DNA, the CDR3 is TGTGCCAGTAGTCCCATGGACAGGGGCAACACTGAAGCTTTCTTT.

The chain joins TRBV2 to TRBJ1-1, with D unresolved. Trimming removed 7 bases from V and 4 bases from J, with 7 bases in between. CDR1 is SNHLY and CDR2 is FYNNEI in the germline V gene. The CDR3 covers 11 residues. CDR3 protein: CASKEITEAFF. CDR3 nucleotide sequence: TGTGCCAGCAAGGAGATCACTGAAGCTTTCTTT. The whole variable domain, remainder taken from reference TRBV2 and TRBJ1-1, is EPEVTQTPSHQVTQMGQEVILRCVPISNHLYFYWYRQILGQKVEFLVSFYNNEISEKSEIFDDQFSVERPDGSNFTLKIRSTKLEDSAMYFCASKEITEAFFGQGTRLTVV.

J is TRBJ2-7 and V is TRBV6-6; TRBD2 agrees at 7 bases. CDR3 size: 14 residues. Unmatched junction bases numbered 2, after V lost 2 bases and J lost 1 base. Germline V gene data show CDR1 as MNHNY and CDR2 as SVGAGI (reference sequence). DNA of the CDR3: TGTGCCAGCAGTTACGGGAGGGGATCCTACGAGCAGTACTTC. Translation: CASSYGRGSYEQYF.

The V and J genes are TRBV19 and TRBJ1-2, with a tentative D call TRBD1 (6 bases). CDR3 length: 11 residues. V was pared by 7 bases and J by 4 bases, with 7 bases between. Per germline, CDR1 LNHDA and CDR2 SQIVND (reference sequence). CDR3 DNA: TGTGCCAGTAAGACAGGCTATGGCTACACCTTC. It codes for CASKTGYGYTF.